This T cell receptor beta chain is drawn from a study of immune evolution from preneoplasia to lung adenocarcinoma. Whole-study findings and limits: Later-stage lesions seemingly showed higher T cell density and diversity than normal lung. Normal lung had the highest top T cell clone frequencies.

The assay was immunoSEQ multiplex PCR, and TCRdb's table has in-frame clones only and misses some. The table has 4,500 or so clones, 60% to 80% seen once. Patient tissue came from resections in Japan or China, 2014–2017. Histologic diagnosis was independently verified by two lung pathologists. The CDR3 has 15 amino acids. Germline-derived CDR1 and CDR2 are KGHSH and LQKENI. With 0 bases removed from V and 3 bases from J, the gap between germline ends came to 10 bases. Of note for this clone: The antigen remains undetermined.

This receptor was taken from a person aged 60-79 years with lung adenocarcinoma. The genes are TRBV18 and TRBJ2-3; possibly TRBD1 for D (6 bases). Sample: FFPE lung adenocarcinoma in situ tissue. The CDR3 DNA reads TGTGCCAGCTCACCACCGCTTCAGGGGACAGATACGCAGTATTTT. As protein: CASSPPLQGTDTQYF.